Shown below are 28 T cell receptor beta chains from a single sample sequenced in a study of blood T cell repertoires in COVID-19. The data were produced by immunoSEQ multiplex PCR, yet TCRdb's version contains in-frame clones alone and is incomplete. Among 30,000 to 35,000 clones listed, less than 85% were seen once. Sequences were obtained from peripheral blood. These receptors were taken from a human donor with acute or convalescent COVID-19. The donor label of this sample is uncertain.

V usage is TRBV6-5 and J usage is TRBJ2-7; a possible D gene is TRBD2 (5 bases). V was trimmed by 8 bases and J by 5 bases, leaving 13 bases between them. The V gene's germline CDR1 is MNHEY and CDR2 SVGAGI. The CDR3 length is 12 residues. Written as DNA, the CDR3 is TGTGCCAGCCAAGCTAGCTGGGACGAGCAGTACTTC. Amino acids: CASQASWDEQYF.

The rearrangement uses TRBV10-3 and TRBJ1-5; D perhaps matches TRBD1 (5 bases). The germline CDR1 and CDR2 sequences are ENHRY and SYGVKD. The V end lost 4 bases, the J end lost 3 bases, and 10 bases lay between the germline ends. The CDR3 is 14 amino acids. In DNA form, the CDR3 reads TGTGCCATCAGTGTGGGGCTGTCCAATCAGCCCCAGCATTTT. This translates into CAISVGLSNQPQHF.

The gene calls are TRBV5-1 and TRBJ1-1, with a possible D match to TRBD1 (5 bases). This CDR3 region has 14 residues. Trimming removed 1 base from V and 4 bases from J, with 11 bases in between. Germline V gene data show CDR1 as SGHRS and CDR2 as YFSETQ. This CDR3 reads CASSLTQGGTEAFF. As DNA, the CDR3 is TGCGCCAGCAGCTTGACGCAGGGTGGCACTGAAGCTTTCTTT.

This clone has more than one count but fewer than ten. This chain joins TRBV7-2 and TRBJ1-4; tentatively, D is TRBD1 (6 bases). Germline assignment: CDR1 SGHTA and CDR2 FQGNSA. The germline V and J ends were trimmed by 1 base and 7 bases, with 13 bases remaining between them. The CDR3 has 15 amino acids. The CDR3 region is CASSLVSARGEKLFF. CDR3 DNA: TGTGCCAGCAGCTTAGTTTCGGCCAGGGGTGAAAAACTGTTTTTT.

V gene TRBV28 combines with J gene TRBJ2-1; 11 nucleotides match TRBD2. Per germline, CDR1 MDHEN and CDR2 SYDVKM. This CDR3 has 15 residues. The V gene end was trimmed by 8 bases and the J gene end by 3 bases; junction bases not matched to a gene: 6. The CDR3 reads CASSRLAGRYNEQFF. The CDR3 nucleotides are TGTGCCAGCTCCAGACTAGCGGGACGCTACAATGAGCAGTTCTTC.

This chain connects TRBV3-1 (or the pseudogene TRBV3-2) to TRBJ1-3; no definite D call. The germline CDR1 and CDR2 sequences are LGHDT and YNNKEL (reference sequence). This CDR3 contains 13 residues. V dropped 8 bases and J dropped 0 bases, with 8 bases sitting between them. The CDR3 sequence: CASSTTSGNTIYF. Written as DNA, the CDR3 is TGTGCCAGCTCCACTACCTCTGGAAACACCATATATTTT.

V is TRBV6-2 or TRBV6-3 and J is TRBJ1-1; D might be TRBD1 (5 bases). The CDR3 consists of 12 residues. CDR1 and CDR2 from the germline V gene are MNHEY and SVGEGT. The germline V and J ends were trimmed by 6 bases and 7 bases, with 12 bases remaining between them. DNA for the CDR3: TGTGCCAGCAGCCACGGTGACAGTGAAGCTTTCTTT. Translating it yields CASSHGDSEAFF.

This sequence joins TRBV14 and TRBJ2-3; 8 bases agree with TRBD2. The V gene's germline CDR1 is SGHDN and CDR2 FVKESK. The CDR3 consists of 15 residues. J lost 6 bases, V lost 2 bases, and 7 bases had no gene match. CDR3 coding DNA: TGTGCCAGCAGCCAAAGGGGACTAGTCGGTGATACGCAGTATTTT. Its protein product is CASSQRGLVGDTQYF.

The gene calls are TRBV7-2 and TRBJ1-2; TRBD1 agrees at 8 bases. CDR1 and CDR2 (germline): SGHTA, FQGNSA. This CDR3 has 15 residues. The ends lost 2 bases at V and 4 bases at J; junction bases unmatched: 6. The CDR3 loop reads CASSLTAGGSYGYTF. DNA for the CDR3: TGTGCCAGCAGCTTAACGGCAGGGGGCAGCTATGGCTACACCTTC.

The CDR3 region has the DNA TGTGCCAGCAGGCAACAGGGTTACGGCTACACCTTC. The encoded protein is CASRQQGYGYTF. The rearrangement uses TRBV28 and TRBJ1-2, with D tentatively TRBD1 (6 bases). Germline CDR1 MDHEN, CDR2 SYDVKM. V lost 6 bases and J 8 bases, leaving 13 bases between the germline ends. This CDR3 spans 12 amino acids.

A single count supports this clone. The chain couples TRBV7-3 to TRBJ2-5; TRBD1 agrees at 10 bases. CDR1 is SGHTA, CDR2 FQGTGA, per germline. V gave up 5 bases and J gave up 5 bases; unmatched junction bases: 8. The CDR3 sequence is 15 residues long. The CDR3 coding sequence is TGTGCCAGCAGCATGGGACAGGGGAGTGGGGAGACCCAGTACTTC. Translation gives CASSMGQGSGETQYF.

V gene TRBV4-2 combines with J gene TRBJ2-2; 11 bases match TRBD2. Germline lookup yields CDR1 LGHNA and CDR2 YNFKEQ. The V segment lost 2 bases and the J segment 3 bases; nucleotides outside the gene matches: 2. The CDR3 consists of 16 residues. In nucleotides, the CDR3 is TGTGCCAGCAGCCAAAATAGCGGGGGGGACACCGGGGAGCTGTTTTTT. Protein sequence: CASSQNSGGDTGELFF.

The chain couples TRBV9 to TRBJ2-1, with 9 bases aligning to TRBD2. The CDR3 has 15 amino acids. Germline V gene sequence: CDR1 SGDLS, CDR2 YYNGEE. V lost 8 bases to trimming and J lost 2 bases; unmatched junction nucleotides: 8. The DNA for the CDR3 is TGTGCCAGTCTCTCGGGACTAGCAACCTACAATGAGCAGTTCTTC. Its translation is CASLSGLATYNEQFF.

This clone was found a few times. This sequence joins TRBV18 and TRBJ1-1; TRBD1 matches 7 bases. CDR3 length: 15 residues. Germline V CDR1 and CDR2: KGHSH, LQKENI. Trimming at V came to 2 bases and at J to 6 bases, leaving 9 bases not matched to a gene. The CDR3 loop is CASSPYDRATAEAFF. The CDR3 nucleotides are TGTGCCAGCTCACCATACGACAGGGCGACGGCTGAAGCTTTCTTT.

This chain joins TRBV28 and TRBJ2-5, with 11 bases matching TRBD1. V gave up 7 bases and J gave up 3 bases; unmatched junction bases: 7. Germline loops: CDR1 MDHEN, CDR2 SYDVKM. This CDR3 comprises 15 residues. CDR3 region: CASNSPGQGEETQYF. The DNA of the CDR3 is TGTGCCAGCAACTCTCCGGGACAGGGGGAAGAGACCCAGTACTTC.

This chain connects TRBV6-1 to TRBJ2-7, with 7 bases matching TRBD1. Germline CDR1 and CDR2: MNHNS and SASEGT. This CDR3 has 14 residues. Losses at the gene ends were 1 base for V and 5 bases for J; bases not matched to a gene: 5. The CDR3 region is CASSEGQGNHEQYF. The CDR3 DNA reads as TGTGCCAGCAGTGAAGGACAGGGTAACCACGAGCAGTACTTC.

The genes are TRBV9 and TRBJ1-1; 7 bases map to TRBD1. Germline-derived CDR1 and CDR2 are SGDLS and YYNGEE. The CDR3 runs to 15 residues. V was clipped by 3 bases and J by 1 base; unmatched bases: 6. The CDR3 region has the DNA TGTGCCAGCAGCGATGGGACAGAGCCGAACACTGAAGCTTTCTTT. The encoded protein is CASSDGTEPNTEAFF.

The rearrangement joins TRBV3-1 (or the pseudogene TRBV3-2) to TRBJ2-1; TRBD1 matches at 7 bases. With 1 base clipped from V and 6 bases from J, the junction kept 6 bases outside the gene matches. From germline, CDR1 is LGHDT and CDR2 YNNKEL (reference sequence). This CDR3 contains 15 residues. The DNA for the CDR3 is TGTGCCAGCAGCCAAGGGGGCGGACAGGCCAATGAGCAGTTCTTC. Protein: CASSQGGGQANEQFF.

The chain recombines TRBV9 with TRBJ2-1; TRBD2 aligns across 11 bases. Germline V gene lookup returns CDR1 SGDLS and CDR2 YYNGEE. The CDR3 extends over 16 amino acids. Trimming cost V 0 bases and J 10 bases; bases outside gene matches: 9. CDR3 residues: CASSVGLPSGGSEQFF. The CDR3 DNA sequence: TGTGCCAGCAGCGTAGGACTGCCTAGCGGGGGGTCCGAGCAGTTCTTC.

V usage is TRBV19 and J usage is TRBJ1-5; TRBD1 agrees at 7 bases. Germline trimming cut 4 bases from V and 6 bases from J; bases unmatched to any gene: 6. Germline CDR1 is LNHDA and CDR2 is SQIVND (reference sequence). CDR3 length equals 14 residues. The CDR3 region is CASSTGTAFQPQHF. The CDR3 DNA reads as TGTGCCAGTAGTACGGGGACAGCCTTTCAGCCCCAGCATTTT.

The chain links TRBV13 to TRBJ1-6; maybe TRBD1 (5 bases). Between the trimmed V and J ends, which lost 2 bases and 5 bases, there was a span of 10 bases. This CDR3 spans 15 amino acids. Germline loops: CDR1 PRHDT, CDR2 FYEKMQ (reference sequence). CDR3 sequence: CASSLKQGNNSPLHF. Here the CDR3 DNA reads TGTGCCAGCAGCTTAAAGCAGGGAAATAATTCACCCCTCCACTTT.

V gene TRBV20-1 combines with J gene TRBJ2-7; D is perhaps TRBD1 (5 bases). Germline V lookup: CDR1 DFQATT, CDR2 SNEGSKA (reference sequence). Trimming left V 3 bases short and J 2 bases short, with 11 bases between. This CDR3 contains 13 residues. The CDR3 loop reads CSASQGSAYEQYF. Written as DNA, the CDR3 is TGCAGTGCTAGTCAGGGTTCAGCCTACGAGCAGTACTTC.

The V call is TRBV10-3, the J call TRBJ1-2; possibly TRBD1 for D (6 bases). Trimming shortened V by 0 bases and J by 8 bases, and 16 bases separated the two germline ends. The CDR3 runs to 15 residues. Germline assignment: CDR1 ENHRY and CDR2 SYGVKD. CDR3 DNA sequence: TGTGCCATCAGTGAGTCCCTGGGACAAGGAGGAGGCTACACCTTC. Translated, it gives CAISESLGQGGGYTF.

The chain carries TRBV6-5 and TRBJ2-3, with no clear D. The CDR3 spans 13 residues. V was cut by 8 bases and J by 0 bases, with 9 bases left in between. CDR1 and CDR2 (germline): MNHEY, SVGAGI. The CDR3 loop reads CASGRPSTDTQYF. The CDR3 DNA sequence: TGTGCCAGCGGGCGCCCTAGCACAGATACGCAGTATTTT.

This clone was recorded once. V is TRBV6-5 and J is TRBJ1-1, with D possibly matching TRBD1 (6 bases). The CDR3 is made up of 16 amino acids. The V end was cut by 0 bases, the J end by 2 bases, with 13 bases between. Germline assignment: CDR1 MNHEY and CDR2 SVGAGI. This chain's CDR3 is CASSYSGPGVNTEAFF. The CDR3 region has the DNA TGTGCCAGCAGTTACTCGGGACCAGGGGTTAACACTGAAGCTTTCTTT.

This chain links TRBV18 with TRBJ1-1; 7 nucleotides match TRBD1. CDR1 is KGHSH and CDR2 is LQKENI in the germline V gene. V shed 3 bases and J 3 bases; nucleotides not matched to a gene: 4. The CDR3 runs 14 residues. The CDR3 loop reads CASSPKTGDTEAFF. Here the CDR3 DNA reads TGTGCCAGCTCACCTAAAACAGGGGACACTGAAGCTTTCTTT.

The V gene is TRBV29-1, the J gene TRBJ2-7; 7 bases fit TRBD1. Germline CDR1 is SQVTM and CDR2 is ANQGSEA. Trimming cost V 7 bases and J 2 bases; bases outside gene matches: 5. CDR3 size: 12 residues. CDR3 residues: CSAQGQTYEQYF. CDR3 in DNA: TGCAGCGCCCAGGGACAGACCTACGAGCAGTACTTC.

V usage is TRBV11-2 and J usage is TRBJ1-6; D remains unclear. The germline V gene encodes CDR1 SGHAT and CDR2 FQNNGV. The CDR3 contains 14 residues. V dropped 1 base and J dropped 7 bases, with 8 bases sitting between them. The CDR3 loop is CASSLVGSNSPLHF. The CDR3 DNA sequence: TGTGCCAGCAGCTTAGTCGGGTCCAATTCACCCCTCCACTTT.